This T cell receptor beta chain was documented in a study of spatial heterogeneity in lung cancer. The wider study: Sequence detection consistently recorded a greater number of beta-chain than alpha-chain sequences.

Time point defined: sample taken at primary tumor resection. This CDR3 has 15 amino acids. V was shortened by 1 base and J by 5 bases, with 12 bases between the two germline ends. Germline values: CDR1 LGHDT, CDR2 YNNKEL (reference sequence). This clonotype has at least ten counts. TCRdb analysed the 5' RACE reads with MiXCR anew, one entry per CDR3 protein. This repertoire shows about 80,000 distinct CDR3 sequences, under 8.5% found once; its top ten account for almost 7%. This chain connects TRBV3-1 to TRBJ2-4, with D possibly being TRBD1 (6 bases). Sequencing used PBMCs, obtained at surgery. This clonotype originated in a male donor with early-stage non-small cell lung cancer. The CDR3 sequence: CASSQAGTSENIQYF. Here the CDR3 DNA reads TGTGCCAGCAGCCAAGCCGGGACATCAGAAAACATTCAGTACTTC.